This T cell receptor (beta chain) is drawn from a study of blood T cell repertoires in COVID-19. The wider study: Specimens from acute and convalescent COVID-19 originated in the United States, Italy and Spain. The cDNA or gDNA used as material had been derived from T cells, B-cell-depleted T cells, or PBMCs.

This clone was seen only a few times. In the source study's methods: Reference gene primer amplification yielded estimated nucleated cell counts. TCRdb keeps only in-frame clones here, not all; method: immunoSEQ multiplex PCR. V and J calls and clone size come straight from that table; D and trimming were deduced from the DNA. The data show some 98,000 clones, with 80% seen just once and under 20% held by the top ten. This sequence originates from a human donor in a cohort sampled during active COVID-19. The sequenced sample consisted of peripheral blood.

The CDR3, as DNA: TGTGCCAGCAGCCTCGAACCGACAGGAAACTATGGCTACACCTTC. Residues: CASSLEPTGNYGYTF. The chain combines TRBV13 with TRBJ1-2, with TRBD1 as a possible D gene (6 bases). The CDR3 covers 15 residues. Germline V gene data show CDR1 as PRHDT and CDR2 as FYEKMQ (reference sequence). V lost 5 bases to trimming and J lost 2 bases, with 15 bases between them.